The entry below describes one T cell receptor (beta chain). Its antigen is unknown. The data stem from a study of early T cells in non-severe SARS-CoV-2 infection. On the study more broadly: Chains from this unsorted whole-blood bulk RNA could not be paired.

CDR1 and CDR2 (germline): MGHRA, YSYEKL. This CDR3 has 15 residues. V was trimmed by 1 base and J by 4 bases, leaving 14 bases between them. General study findings and limits: Sequences matched to VDJdb favored anti-spike CD8 responses, while private and CD4 specificities were missed.

As part of library construction, unique molecular identifiers were attached to individual cDNA molecules. TCRdb ran MiXCR on the 5' RACE reads and lists one entry per CDR3 protein. The sample shows roughly 70,000 distinct CDR3 sequences, 20% of them seen only once. The starting material was whole blood, obtained at baseline. The origin of this receptor is an adult who was a healthcare worker with PCR-confirmed SARS-CoV-2 infection or an uninfected control (not recorded which). The chain uses TRBV4-1 and TRBJ2-7; either TRBD1 or TRBD2 may supply D (6 bases each). The CDR3 DNA follows: TGCGCCAGCAGCCAAGTTACGAGGGGGAGGTACGAGCAGTACTTC. Protein: CASSQVTRGRYEQYF.